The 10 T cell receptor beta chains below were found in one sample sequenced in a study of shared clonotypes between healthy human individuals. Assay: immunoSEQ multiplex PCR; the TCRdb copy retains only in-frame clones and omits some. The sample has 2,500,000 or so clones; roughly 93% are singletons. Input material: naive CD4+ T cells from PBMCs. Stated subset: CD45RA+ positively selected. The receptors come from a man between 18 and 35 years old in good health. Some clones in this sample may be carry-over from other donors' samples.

CDR3 bases: TGTGCCAGTAGTATAGATACCGGGAATCAGCCCCAGCATTTT. This translates into CASSIDTGNQPQHF. The chain combines TRBV19 with TRBJ1-5; no definite D call. The V end was cut by 0 bases, the J end by 4 bases, with 7 bases between. This CDR3 is built from 14 residues. Germline loops: CDR1 LNHDA, CDR2 SQIVND (reference sequence).

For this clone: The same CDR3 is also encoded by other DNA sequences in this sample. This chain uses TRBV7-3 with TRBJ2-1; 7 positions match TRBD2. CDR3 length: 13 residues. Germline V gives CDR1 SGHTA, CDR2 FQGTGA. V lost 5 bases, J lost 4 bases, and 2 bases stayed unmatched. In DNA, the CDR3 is TGTGCCAGCAGCCGGGGACTATACAATGAGCAGTTCTTC. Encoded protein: CASSRGLYNEQFF. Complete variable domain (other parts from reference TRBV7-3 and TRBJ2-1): GAGVSQTPSNKVTEKGKYVELRCDPISGHTALYWYRQSLGQGPEFLIYFQGTGAADDSGLPNDRFFAVRPEGSVSTLKIQRTERGDSAVYLCASSRGLYNEQFFGPGTRLTVL.

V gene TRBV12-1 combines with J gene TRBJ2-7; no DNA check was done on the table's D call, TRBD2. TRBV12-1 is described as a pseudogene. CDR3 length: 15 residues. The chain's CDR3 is CASPPSGYFPYEQYF. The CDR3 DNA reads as TGTGCCAGCCCCCCCTCCGGGTACTTCCCCTACGAGCAGTACTTC.

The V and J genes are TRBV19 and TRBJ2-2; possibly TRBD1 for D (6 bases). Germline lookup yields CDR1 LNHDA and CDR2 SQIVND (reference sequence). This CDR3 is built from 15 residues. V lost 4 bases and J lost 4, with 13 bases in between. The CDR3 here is CASSNRDLFTGELFF. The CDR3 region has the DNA TGTGCCAGTAGTAACAGGGATTTATTCACCGGGGAGCTGTTTTTT.

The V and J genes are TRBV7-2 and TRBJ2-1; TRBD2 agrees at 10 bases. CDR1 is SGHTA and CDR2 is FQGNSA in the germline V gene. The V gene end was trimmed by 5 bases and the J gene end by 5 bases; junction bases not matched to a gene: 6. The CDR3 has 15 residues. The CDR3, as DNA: TGTGCCAGCAGCCAGGCACTAGCGGGAAACAATGAGCAGTTCTTC. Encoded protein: CASSQALAGNNEQFF.

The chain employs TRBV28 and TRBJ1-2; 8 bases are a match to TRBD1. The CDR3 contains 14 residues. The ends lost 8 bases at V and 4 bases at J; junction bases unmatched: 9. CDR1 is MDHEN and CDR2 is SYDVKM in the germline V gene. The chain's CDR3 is CASFPPGGAYGYTF. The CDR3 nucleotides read TGTGCCAGCTTCCCCCCAGGGGGCGCCTATGGCTACACCTTC.

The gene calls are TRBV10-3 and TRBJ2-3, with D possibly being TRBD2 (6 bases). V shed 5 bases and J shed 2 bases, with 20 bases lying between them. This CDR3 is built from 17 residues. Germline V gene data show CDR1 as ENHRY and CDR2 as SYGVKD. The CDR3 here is CAISFLSAGSPTDTQYF. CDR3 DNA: TGTGCCATCAGTTTCCTCTCTGCCGGGAGCCCCACAGATACGCAGTATTTT.

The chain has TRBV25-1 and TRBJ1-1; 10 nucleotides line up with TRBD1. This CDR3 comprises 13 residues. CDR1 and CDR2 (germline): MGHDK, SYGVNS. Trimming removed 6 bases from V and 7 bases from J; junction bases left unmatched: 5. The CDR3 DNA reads TGTGCCAGCAGAGGACAGGGGGTAGGTGAAGCTTTCTTT. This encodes CASRGQGVGEAFF.

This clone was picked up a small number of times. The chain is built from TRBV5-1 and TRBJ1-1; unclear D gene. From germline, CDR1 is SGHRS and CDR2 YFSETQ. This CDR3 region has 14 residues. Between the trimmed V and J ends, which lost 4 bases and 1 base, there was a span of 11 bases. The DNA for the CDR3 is TGCGCCAGCAGCCCCCTGGTGGGGAACACTGAAGCTTTCTTT. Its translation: CASSPLVGNTEAFF.

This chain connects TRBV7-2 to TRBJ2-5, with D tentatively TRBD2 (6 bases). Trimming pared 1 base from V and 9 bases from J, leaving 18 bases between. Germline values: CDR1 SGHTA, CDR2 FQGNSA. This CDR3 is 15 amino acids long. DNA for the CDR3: TGTGCCAGCAGCTTAGAGGCGGGGTCCCCGGGGGCCCAGTACTTC. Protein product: CASSLEAGSPGAQYF.